These 10 T cell receptor beta chains were sequenced from one sample in a study of T cell changes during pregnancy in multiple sclerosis. The repertoire was sequenced with immunoSEQ multiplex PCR; TCRdb's copy has only in-frame clones and lacks some. This table has around 110,000 clones, around nine tenths appearing once. The sequencing used peripheral blood, collected in the third trimester of pregnancy. These receptors came from a female donor with multiple sclerosis, enrolled in a pregnancy study.

The chain links TRBV5-4 to TRBJ2-1, with TRBD2 matching 15 bases. Germline CDR1 SGHNT, CDR2 YYREEE (reference sequence). The CDR3 is 18 amino acids. J gave up 2 bases and V 4 bases, and 7 bases lay outside the gene matches. The CDR3 region is CASSPGLAGGTAYNEQFF. The CDR3 region has the DNA TGTGCCAGCAGCCCGGGACTAGCGGGAGGCACAGCCTACAATGAGCAGTTCTTC.

The chain is built from TRBV2 and TRBJ1-4, with 7 nucleotides matching TRBD1. Germline loops: CDR1 SNHLY, CDR2 FYNNEI. V was clipped by 4 bases and J by 4 bases; unmatched bases: 3. The CDR3 totals 14 residues. This chain's CDR3 is CASSGDRHNEKLFF. The CDR3 DNA reads TGTGCCAGCAGTGGGGACAGACATAATGAAAAACTGTTTTTT. Full variable domain (missing parts from reference TRBV2 and TRBJ1-4): EPEVTQTPSHQVTQMGQEVILRCVPISNHLYFYWYRQILGQKVEFLVSFYNNEISEKSEIFDDQFSVERPDGSNFTLKIRSTKLEDSAMYFCASSGDRHNEKLFFGSGTQLSVL.

V is TRBV10-2 and J is TRBJ1-4, with TRBD1 matching over 7 bases. Germline values: CDR1 WSHSY, CDR2 SAAADI. The CDR3 loop spans 14 amino acids. The V gene end was trimmed by 3 bases and the J gene end by 7 bases; junction bases not matched to a gene: 5. The CDR3 DNA follows: TGCGCCAGCAGTGAAGGGGGCATAAGTGAAAAACTGTTTTTT. It encodes CASSEGGISEKLFF.

V usage is TRBV5-1 and J usage is TRBJ1-4; D possibly corresponds to TRBD1 (5 bases). This CDR3 is 15 amino acids long. Germline lookup yields CDR1 SGHRS and CDR2 YFSETQ. V lost 0 bases and J 6 bases, leaving 12 bases between the germline ends. The CDR3 spells CASSLVGGIDEKLFF. DNA for the CDR3: TGCGCCAGCAGCTTGGTCGGGGGTATAGATGAAAAACTGTTTTTT.

V usage is TRBV6-1 and J usage is TRBJ2-5, with 7 bases identical to TRBD1. The CDR3 consists of 15 residues. V shed 2 bases and J 2 bases; nucleotides not matched to a gene: 5. Germline CDR1 MNHNS, CDR2 SASEGT. CDR3 in DNA: TGTGCCAGCAGTGAAATCTTGACAGGGCAAGAGACCCAGTACTTC. It encodes CASSEILTGQETQYF.

The rearrangement joins TRBV5-5 to TRBJ1-1; tentatively, D is TRBD1 (5 bases). V was clipped by 4 bases and J by 0 bases, with 10 bases between them. This CDR3 comprises 14 residues. CDR1 is SGHKS and CDR2 is YYEKEE in the germline V gene (reference sequence). The CDR3 reads CASSPRDLNTEAFF. In DNA, the CDR3 is TGTGCCAGCAGCCCCCGGGACTTGAACACTGAAGCTTTCTTT.

The rearrangement joins TRBV6-1 to TRBJ2-7; 9 nucleotides line up with TRBD1. V was pared by 6 bases and J by 5 bases, with 11 bases of the junction left unmatched. CDR3 length: 15 amino acids. Germline V gives CDR1 MNHNS, CDR2 SASEGT. CDR3 nucleotide sequence: TGTGCCAGCAGGGCTCCGGGGACAGGGACCCACGAGCAGTACTTC. Amino acids: CASRAPGTGTHEQYF.

This chain connects TRBV5-1 to TRBJ2-2, with 8 positions matching TRBD2. The ends lost 0 bases at V and 1 base at J; junction bases unmatched: 11. The CDR3 sequence is 19 residues long. CDR1 SGHRS and CDR2 YFSETQ come from the germline V gene. The CDR3, as DNA: TGCGCCAGCAGCTTGGCCCCAAGGACTAGCAACTTGAACACCGGGGAGCTGTTTTTT. Its translation: CASSLAPRTSNLNTGELFF.

A single count supports this clone. The genes are TRBV29-1 and TRBJ2-1; D gene ambiguous. There are 10 residues in the CDR3. Germline V CDR1 and CDR2: SQVTM, ANQGSEA. V shed 4 bases and J shed 8 bases, with 6 bases lying between them. The CDR3 loop is CSVAFHEQFF. The CDR3 coding sequence is TGCAGCGTTGCGTTTCATGAGCAGTTCTTC.

The genes are TRBV9 and TRBJ2-7; 10 bases fit TRBD1. This CDR3 spans 15 amino acids. J gave up 3 bases and V 4 bases, and 7 bases lay outside the gene matches. The germline V gene has CDR1 SGDLS and CDR2 YYNGEE. The chain's CDR3 is CASSPRTGGVYEQYF. CDR3 DNA sequence: TGTGCCAGCAGCCCCCGGACAGGGGGAGTCTACGAGCAGTACTTC.